Sequencing of this TCR beta chain was carried out in a study of blood T cell repertoires in COVID-19. At the level of the study: Whether acute or convalescent, the COVID-19 samples came from the United States, Italy and Spain. From T cells, B-cell-depleted T cells, or PBMCs came the material, which was cDNA or gDNA.

Donors were grouped by their self-reported clinical history. In the authors' workflow: Amplified reference gene primers provided the basis for estimating nucleated cell counts. Clones were read by immunoSEQ multiplex PCR, and TCRdb kept only the in-frame ones, dropping some. V and J calls and clone size are given by that table; D and trimming were obtained from the DNA. The sample has some 260,000 clones, 85% to 90% seen once. The CDR3 is 14 amino acids. The V end was cut by 4 bases, the J end by 1 base, with 7 bases between. Germline CDR1 is MGHDK and CDR2 is SYGVNS. Sequences were obtained from PBMCs or T cells enriched from blood (not recorded which). The receptor was isolated from a man between 40 and 49 years old who had recovered from COVID-19. The V call is TRBV25-1, the J call TRBJ2-2; TRBD1 might be the D (6 bases). Written as DNA, the CDR3 is TGTGCCAGCAGTGCGGGACAGAACACCGGGGAGCTGTTTTTT. Protein product: CASSAGQNTGELFF. Variable domain in full (rest from reference TRBV25-1 and TRBJ2-2): EADIYQTPRYLVIGTGKKITLECSQTMGHDKMYWYQQDPGMELHLIHYSYGVNSTEKGDLSSESTVSRIRTEHFPLTLESARPSHTSQYLCASSAGQNTGELFFGEGSRLTVL.